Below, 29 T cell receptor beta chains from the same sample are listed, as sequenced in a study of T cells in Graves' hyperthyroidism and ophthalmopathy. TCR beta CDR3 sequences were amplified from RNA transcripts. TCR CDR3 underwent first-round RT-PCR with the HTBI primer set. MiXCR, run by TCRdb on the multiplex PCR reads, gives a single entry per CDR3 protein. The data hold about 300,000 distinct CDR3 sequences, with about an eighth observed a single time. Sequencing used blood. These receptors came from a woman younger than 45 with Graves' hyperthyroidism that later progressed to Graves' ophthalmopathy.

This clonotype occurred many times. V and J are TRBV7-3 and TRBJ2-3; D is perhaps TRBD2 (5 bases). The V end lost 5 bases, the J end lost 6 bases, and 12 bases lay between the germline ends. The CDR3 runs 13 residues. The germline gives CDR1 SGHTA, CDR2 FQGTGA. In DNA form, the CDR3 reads TGTGCCAGCAGCCGGGGAAGTGAGGATACGCAGTATTTT. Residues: CASSRGSEDTQYF.

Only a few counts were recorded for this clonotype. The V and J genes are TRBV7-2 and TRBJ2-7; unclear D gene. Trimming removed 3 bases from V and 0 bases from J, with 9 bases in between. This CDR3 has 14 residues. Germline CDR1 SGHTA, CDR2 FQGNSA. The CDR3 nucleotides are TGTGCCAGCAGCTTGGACCCCTACTCCTACGAGCAGTACTTC. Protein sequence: CASSLDPYSYEQYF.

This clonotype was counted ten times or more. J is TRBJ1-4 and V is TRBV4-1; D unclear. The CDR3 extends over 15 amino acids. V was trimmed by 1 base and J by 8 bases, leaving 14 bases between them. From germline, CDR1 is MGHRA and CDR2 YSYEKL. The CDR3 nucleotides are TGCGCCAGCAGCCAAGGTTATTCGGAGGTCGAAAAACTGTTTTTT. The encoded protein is CASSQGYSEVEKLFF.

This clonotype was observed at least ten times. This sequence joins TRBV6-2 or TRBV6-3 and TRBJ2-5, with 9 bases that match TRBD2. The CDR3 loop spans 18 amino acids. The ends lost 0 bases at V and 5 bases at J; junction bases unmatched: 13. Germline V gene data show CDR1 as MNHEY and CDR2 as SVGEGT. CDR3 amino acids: CASSYSMSSGSPLETQYF. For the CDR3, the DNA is TGTGCCAGCAGTTACTCGATGAGTAGCGGGAGCCCTTTGGAGACCCAGTACTTC.

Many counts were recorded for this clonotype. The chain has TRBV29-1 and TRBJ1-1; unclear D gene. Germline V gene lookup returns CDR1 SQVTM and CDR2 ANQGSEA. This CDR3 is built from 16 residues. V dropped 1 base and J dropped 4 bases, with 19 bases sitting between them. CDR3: CSVEAVLPGRGTEAFF. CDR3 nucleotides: TGCAGCGTTGAAGCGGTGTTGCCGGGGAGAGGCACTGAAGCTTTCTTT.

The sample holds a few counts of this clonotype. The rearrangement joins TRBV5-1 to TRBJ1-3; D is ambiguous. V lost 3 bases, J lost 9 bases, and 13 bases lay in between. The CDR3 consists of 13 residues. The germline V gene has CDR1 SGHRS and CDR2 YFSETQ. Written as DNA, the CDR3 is TGCGCCAGCAGCTCCCAGCCCGAGGGCACCATATATTTT. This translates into CASSSQPEGTIYF.

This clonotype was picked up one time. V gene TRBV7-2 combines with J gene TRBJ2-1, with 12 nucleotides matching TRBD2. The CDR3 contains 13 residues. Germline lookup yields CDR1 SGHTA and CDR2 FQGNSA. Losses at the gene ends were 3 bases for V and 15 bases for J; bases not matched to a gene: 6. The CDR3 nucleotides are TGTGCCAGCAGCTTTCCTAGCGGGAGGGCCCCGTTCTTC. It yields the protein CASSFPSGRAPFF.

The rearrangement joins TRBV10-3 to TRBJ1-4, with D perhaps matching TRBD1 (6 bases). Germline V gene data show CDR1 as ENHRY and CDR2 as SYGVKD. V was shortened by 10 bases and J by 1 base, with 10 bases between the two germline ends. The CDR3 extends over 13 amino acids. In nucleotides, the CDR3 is TGTGCCACCGCGACAGGAACTAATGAAAAACTGTTTTTT. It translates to CATATGTNEKLFF.

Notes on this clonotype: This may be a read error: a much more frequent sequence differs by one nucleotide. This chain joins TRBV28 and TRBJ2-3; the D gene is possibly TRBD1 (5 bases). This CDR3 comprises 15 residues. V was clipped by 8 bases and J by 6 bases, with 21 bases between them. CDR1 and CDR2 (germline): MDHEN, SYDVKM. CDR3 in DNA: TGTGCCAGCCGGATGGGCAGGGTTAGTCGGGATACGCAGTATTTT. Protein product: CASRMGRVSRDTQYF.

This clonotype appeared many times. CDR3 residues: CASSSTVRGTYEQYF. CDR3 nucleotides: TGTGCCAGCAGTTCCACCGTAAGGGGGACCTACGAGCAGTACTTC. This rearrangement joins TRBV12-3 or TRBV12-4 to TRBJ2-7; perhaps TRBD1 as D (6 bases). This CDR3 is 15 amino acids long. V was shortened by 4 bases and J by 2 bases, with 15 bases between the two germline ends.

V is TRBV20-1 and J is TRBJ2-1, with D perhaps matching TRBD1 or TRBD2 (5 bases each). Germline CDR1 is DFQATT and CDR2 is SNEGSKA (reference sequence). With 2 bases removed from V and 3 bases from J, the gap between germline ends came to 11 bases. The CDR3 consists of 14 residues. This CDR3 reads CSARRGDLYNEQFF. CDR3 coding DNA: TGCAGTGCTAGAAGAGGGGATCTCTACAATGAGCAGTTCTTC.

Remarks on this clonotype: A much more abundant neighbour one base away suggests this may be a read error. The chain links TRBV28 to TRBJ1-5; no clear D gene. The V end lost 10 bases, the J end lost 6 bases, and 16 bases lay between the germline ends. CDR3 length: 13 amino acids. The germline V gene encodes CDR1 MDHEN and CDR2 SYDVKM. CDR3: CATLVASRQPQHF. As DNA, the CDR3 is TGTGCCACCCTGGTGGCGAGTCGTCAGCCCCAGCATTTT. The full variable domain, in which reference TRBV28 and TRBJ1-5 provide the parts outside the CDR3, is DVKVTQSSRYLVKRTGEKVFLECVQDMDHENMFWYRQDPGLGLRLIYFSYDVKMKEKGDIPEGYSVSREKKERFSLILESASTNQTSMYLCATLVASRQPQHFGDGTRLSIL.

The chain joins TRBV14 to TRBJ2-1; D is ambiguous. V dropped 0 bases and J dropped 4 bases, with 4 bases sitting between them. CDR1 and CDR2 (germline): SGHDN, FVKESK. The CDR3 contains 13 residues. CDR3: CASSQDFYNEQFF. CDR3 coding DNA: TGTGCCAGCAGCCAAGACTTTTACAATGAGCAGTTCTTC. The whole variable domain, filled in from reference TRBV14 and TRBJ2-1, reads EAGVTQFPSHSVIEKGQTVTLRCDPISGHDNLYWYRRVMGKEIKFLLHFVKESKQDESGMPNNRFLAERTGGTYSTLKVQPAELEDSGVYFCASSQDFYNEQFFGPGTRLTVL.

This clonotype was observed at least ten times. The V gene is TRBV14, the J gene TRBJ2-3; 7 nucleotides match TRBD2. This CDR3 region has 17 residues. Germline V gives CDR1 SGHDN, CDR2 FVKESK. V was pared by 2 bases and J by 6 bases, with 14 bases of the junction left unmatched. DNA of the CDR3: TGTGCCAGCAGCCAACGTTCACTAGCGAAAAGGGACGATACGCAGTATTTT. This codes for CASSQRSLAKRDDTQYF. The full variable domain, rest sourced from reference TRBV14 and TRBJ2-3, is EAGVTQFPSHSVIEKGQTVTLRCDPISGHDNLYWYRRVMGKEIKFLLHFVKESKQDESGMPNNRFLAERTGGTYSTLKVQPAELEDSGVYFCASSQRSLAKRDDTQYFGPGTRLTVL.

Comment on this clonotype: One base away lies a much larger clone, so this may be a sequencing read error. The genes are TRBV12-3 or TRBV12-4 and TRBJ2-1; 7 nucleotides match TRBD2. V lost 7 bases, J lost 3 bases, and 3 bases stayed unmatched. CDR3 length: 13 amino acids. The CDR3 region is CASNRGDYNEQFF. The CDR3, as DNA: TGTGCCAGCAACCGGGGGGACTACAATGAGCAGTTCTTC.

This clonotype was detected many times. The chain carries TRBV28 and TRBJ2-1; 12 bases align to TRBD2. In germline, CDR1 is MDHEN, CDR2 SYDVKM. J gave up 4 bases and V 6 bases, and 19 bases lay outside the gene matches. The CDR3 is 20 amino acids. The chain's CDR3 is CASRSGLLGLAGTLYNEQFF. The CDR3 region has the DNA TGTGCCAGCAGATCAGGACTACTCGGACTAGCGGGGACACTTTACAATGAGCAGTTCTTC.

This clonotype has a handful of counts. In DNA, the CDR3 is TGTGCCAGCAATTGGGGACGGCGAAGTCCGACGGGAAACACCATATATTTT. It translates to CASNWGRRSPTGNTIYF. V is TRBV5-6 and J is TRBJ1-3; a weak D match, TRBD1 (5 bases). CDR3 length: 17 amino acids. Deletions cut 6 bases from V and 4 bases from J, with 23 bases between. In germline, CDR1 is SGHDT, CDR2 YYEEEE.

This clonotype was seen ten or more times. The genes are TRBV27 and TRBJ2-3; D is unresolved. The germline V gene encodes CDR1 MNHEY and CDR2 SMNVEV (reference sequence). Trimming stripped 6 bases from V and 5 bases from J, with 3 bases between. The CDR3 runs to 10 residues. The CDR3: CASRGDTQYF. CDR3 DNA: TGTGCCAGCAGAGGAGATACGCAGTATTTT.

CDR3 nucleotide sequence: TGTGCCAGCAGTGACAGGGGGCTTAGCAATGAGCAGTTCTTC. Protein: CASSDRGLSNEQFF. The chain employs TRBV6-1 and TRBJ2-1, with TRBD1 matching 8 bases. This CDR3 has 14 residues. Germline V gives CDR1 MNHNS, CDR2 SASEGT. V dropped 3 bases and J dropped 6; count of bases not matched to a gene: 4.

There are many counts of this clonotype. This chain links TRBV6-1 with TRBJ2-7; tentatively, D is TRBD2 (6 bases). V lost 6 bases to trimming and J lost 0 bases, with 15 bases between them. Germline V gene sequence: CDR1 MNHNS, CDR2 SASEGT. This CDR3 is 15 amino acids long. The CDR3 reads CASSDISGLSYEQYF. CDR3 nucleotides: TGTGCCAGCAGCGATATAAGCGGGCTCTCCTACGAGCAGTACTTC.

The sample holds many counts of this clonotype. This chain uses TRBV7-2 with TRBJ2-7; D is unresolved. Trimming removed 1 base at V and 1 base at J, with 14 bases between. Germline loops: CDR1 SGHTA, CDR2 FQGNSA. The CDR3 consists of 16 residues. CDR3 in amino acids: CASSLGFGISSYEQYF. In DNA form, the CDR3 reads TGTGCCAGCAGCTTAGGATTTGGGATTTCTTCCTACGAGCAGTACTTC.

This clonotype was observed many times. This CDR3 reads CASSLDYQFSGNTIYF. In DNA, the CDR3 is TGTGCCAGCAGCTTAGACTATCAATTCTCTGGAAACACCATATATTTT. V gene TRBV7-9 combines with J gene TRBJ1-3; unclear D gene. This CDR3 region has 16 residues. V was pared by 1 base and J by 0 bases, with 10 bases between. Per germline, CDR1 SEHNR and CDR2 FQNEAQ (reference sequence). Together with reference TRBV7-9 and TRBJ1-3, the CDR3 gives the full variable domain: DTGVSQNPRHKITKRGQNVTFRCDPISEHNRLYWYRQTLGQGPEFLTYFQNEAQLEKSRLLSDRFSAERPKGSFSTLEIQRTEQGDSAMYLCASSLDYQFSGNTIYFGEGSWLTVV.

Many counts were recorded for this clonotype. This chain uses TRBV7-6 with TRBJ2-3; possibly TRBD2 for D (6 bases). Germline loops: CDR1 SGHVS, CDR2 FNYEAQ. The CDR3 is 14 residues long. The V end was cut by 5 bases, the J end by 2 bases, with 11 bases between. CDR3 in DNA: TGTGCCAGCAGCGGATGGGACTCCACAGATACGCAGTATTTT. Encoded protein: CASSGWDSTDTQYF.

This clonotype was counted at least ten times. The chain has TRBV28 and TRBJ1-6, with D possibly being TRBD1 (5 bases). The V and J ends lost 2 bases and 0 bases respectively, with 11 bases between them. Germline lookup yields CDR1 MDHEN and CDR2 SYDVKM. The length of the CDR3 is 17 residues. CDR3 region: CASSLPRGSSYNSPLHF. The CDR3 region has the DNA TGTGCCAGCAGTTTACCAAGGGGAAGCTCCTATAATTCACCCCTCCACTTT. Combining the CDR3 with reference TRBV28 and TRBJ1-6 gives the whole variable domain DVKVTQSSRYLVKRTGEKVFLECVQDMDHENMFWYRQDPGLGLRLIYFSYDVKMKEKGDIPEGYSVSREKKERFSLILESASTNQTSMYLCASSLPRGSSYNSPLHFGNGTRLTVT.

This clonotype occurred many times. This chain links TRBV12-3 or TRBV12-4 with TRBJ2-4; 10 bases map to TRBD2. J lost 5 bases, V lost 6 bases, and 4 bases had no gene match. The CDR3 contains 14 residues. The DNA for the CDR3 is TGTGCCAGCAGCCACGGGACTAGCGAAAACATTCAGTACTTC. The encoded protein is CASSHGTSENIQYF.

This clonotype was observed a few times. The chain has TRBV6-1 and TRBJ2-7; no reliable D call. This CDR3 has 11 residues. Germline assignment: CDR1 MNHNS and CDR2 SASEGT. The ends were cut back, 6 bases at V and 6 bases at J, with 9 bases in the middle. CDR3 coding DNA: TGTGCCAGCAGGGCCACCAGCGAGCAGTACTTC. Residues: CASRATSEQYF.

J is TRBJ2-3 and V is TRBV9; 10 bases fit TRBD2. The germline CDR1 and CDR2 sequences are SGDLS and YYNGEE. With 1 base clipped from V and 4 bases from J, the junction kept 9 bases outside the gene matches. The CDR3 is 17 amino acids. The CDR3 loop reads CASSVMVAGGKADTQYF. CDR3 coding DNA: TGTGCCAGCAGCGTAATGGTAGCGGGAGGAAAGGCAGATACGCAGTATTTT.

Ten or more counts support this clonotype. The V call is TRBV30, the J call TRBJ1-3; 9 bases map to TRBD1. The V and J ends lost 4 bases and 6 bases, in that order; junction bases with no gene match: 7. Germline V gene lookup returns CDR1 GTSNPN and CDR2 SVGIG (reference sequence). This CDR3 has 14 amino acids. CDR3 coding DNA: TGTGCCTGGAAAGGACAGGGGTCGGCAAACACCATATATTTT. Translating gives CAWKGQGSANTIYF. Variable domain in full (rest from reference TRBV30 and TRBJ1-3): SQTIHQWPATLVQPVGSPLSLECTVEGTSNPNLYWYRQAAGRGLQLLFYSVGIGQISSEVPQNLSASRPQDRQFILSSKKLLLSDSGFYLCAWKGQGSANTIYFGEGSWLTVV.

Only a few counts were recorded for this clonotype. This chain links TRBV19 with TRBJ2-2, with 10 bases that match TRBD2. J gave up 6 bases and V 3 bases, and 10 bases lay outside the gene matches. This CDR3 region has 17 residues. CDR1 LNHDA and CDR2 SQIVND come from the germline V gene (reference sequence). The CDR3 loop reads CASSISSGSGFPGELFF. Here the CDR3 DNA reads TGTGCCAGTAGTATTTCTAGCGGGAGCGGCTTCCCCGGGGAGCTGTTTTTT.